This record covers a single TCR beta chain. MiXCR, applied by TCRdb to the RT-PCR reads, yields one record per CDR3 protein. The sample includes approximately 500,000 distinct CDR3 sequences, over 10% of them seen just once. This sample was taken from a study of response to subunit inactivated influenza vaccine. Germline-derived CDR1 and CDR2 are PRHDT and FYEKMQ (reference sequence). V dropped 1 base and J dropped 5; count of bases not matched to a gene: 5. The CDR3 contains 16 residues. This sequence originates from a man in his fifties who received an inactivated influenza vaccine. The rearrangement uses TRBV13 and TRBJ2-1, with 10 positions matching TRBD2. This specimen was PBMCs from blood, taken about 6 weeks after vaccination. The CDR3 loop reads CASSLEGAGGHNEQFF. The CDR3 DNA is TGTGCCAGCAGCTTAGAAGGAGCGGGGGGGCACAATGAGCAGTTCTTC.